The rows below give T cell receptor beta chains drawn from one sample of a study of blood T cell repertoires in COVID-19. This table comes from immunoSEQ multiplex PCR, and its TCRdb copy is limited to in-frame clones, with some not included. This table has about 300,000 clones, around 89% appearing once. Sequenced input: peripheral blood. The receptors here all came from a man aged 35-49 years with acute or convalescent COVID-19. Both conserved end residues are part of each CDR3. D genes are given only for firm matches. Only part of the rows carry a size: once, few, many, or a class if the clone is expanded.

TRBJ2-7	-	TRBV5-6	-	CASSFGEYEQYF	TGTGCCAGCAGTTTTGGGGAGTACGAGCAGTACTTC
TRBJ1-2	-	TRBV28	-	CASSSLKGQTNYGYTF	TGTGCCAGCAGTTCATTGAAAGGACAGACTAACTATGGCTACACCTTC
TRBJ1-1	-	TRBV2	TRBD1	CASSGQGDTEAFF	TGTGCCAGCAGTGGACAGGGGGACACTGAAGCTTTCTTT
TRBJ2-2	-	TRBV5-4	-	CASSRTPGTGELFF	TGTGCCAGCAGCCGGACCCCGGGGACCGGGGAGCTGTTTTTT
TRBJ2-6	once	TRBV24-1	TRBD1	CATSDSTGGPGQSGANVLTF	TGTGCCACCAGTGATTCAACAGGGGGCCCCGGTCAATCTGGGGCCAACGTCCTGACTTTC
TRBJ1-1	-	TRBV6-5	-	CASSSWDTQKAFF	TGTGCCAGCAGTTCCTGGGACACCCAGAAGGCTTTCTTT
TRBJ1-1	-	TRBV12-5	-	CASWRGTEAFF	TGTGCTAGCTGGAGAGGAACTGAAGCTTTCTTT
TRBJ2-3	-	TRBV12-3/TRBV12-4	-	CASSFTGTDTQYF	TGTGCCAGCAGTTTTACCGGGACAGATACGCAGTATTTT
TRBJ1-2	-	TRBV11-3	TRBD1	CASSLTGGNGYTF	TGTGCCAGCAGCTTGACAGGGGGGAATGGCTACACCTTC
TRBJ1-5	-	TRBV5-1	TRBD1	CASSPGTGDQPQHF	TGCGCCAGCAGCCCGGGGACAGGGGATCAGCCCCAGCATTTT
TRBJ2-1	-	TRBV12-3/TRBV12-4	-	CASSFDTYNEQFF	TGTGCCAGCAGTTTTGACACGTACAATGAGCAGTTCTTC
TRBJ2-1	few	TRBV7-9	-	CASSLTVRDYNEQFF	TGTGCCAGCAGCTTAACTGTACGGGATTACAATGAGCAGTTCTTC
TRBJ2-3	-	TRBV7-8	-	CASSLGVRAGNTDTQYF	TGTGCCAGCAGCTTAGGGGTTCGGGCAGGGAACACAGATACGCAGTATTTT
TRBJ2-7	-	TRBV7-9	TRBD1	CASSLIQGAVEQYF	TGTGCCAGCAGCTTAATACAGGGGGCCGTCGAGCAGTACTTC
TRBJ2-6	-	TRBV11-1	-	CASSLLDSSGANVLTF	TGTGCCAGCAGCCTACTTGACTCCTCTGGGGCCAACGTCCTGACTTTC
TRBJ2-3	-	TRBV12-5	-	CASGSSGSDTQYF	TGTGCTAGTGGTTCCTCGGGATCCGATACGCAGTATTTT
TRBJ1-5	-	TRBV5-6	TRBD1	CASSLGQGAPNNQPQHF	TGTGCCAGCAGCTTGGGACAGGGGGCCCCTAACAATCAGCCCCAGCATTTT
TRBJ2-3	-	TRBV5-1	-	CASRVPSQDTQYF	TGCGCCAGCAGGGTCCCCTCCCAGGATACGCAGTATTTT
TRBJ1-2	-	TRBV5-1	-	CASSLGGPREGYTF	TGCGCCAGCAGCTTGGGTGGGCCTCGGGAAGGCTACACCTTC
TRBJ2-1	-	TRBV7-7	TRBD1	CASSWGQGADNEQFF	TGTGCCAGCAGCTGGGGACAGGGGGCGGACAATGAGCAGTTCTTC
TRBJ1-1	-	TRBV18	-	CASSPGHLKSEAFF	TGTGCCAGCTCACCGGGACACCTAAAAAGTGAAGCTTTCTTT
TRBJ2-1	-	TRBV7-2	-	CASSLVAASYNEQFF	TGTGCCAGCAGCTTAGTAGCGGCCTCCTACAATGAGCAGTTCTTC
TRBJ1-1	-	TRBV19	-	CASSIVGDTEAFF	TGTGCCAGTAGTATAGTGGGAGACACTGAAGCTTTCTTT
TRBJ1-2	once	TRBV15	-	CATSREGRGYTF	TGTGCCACCAGCAGAGAGGGCCGTGGCTACACCTTC
TRBJ1-6	-	TRBV7-2	-	CASSLGPGSINSPLHF	TGTGCCAGCAGCTTAGGTCCAGGGTCTATTAATTCACCCCTCCACTTT
TRBJ2-7	-	TRBV5-6	-	CASSQVRGHEQYF	TGTGCCAGCAGCCAAGTCAGGGGCCACGAGCAGTACTTC
TRBJ2-1	-	TRBV7-9	-	CASSLQNEQFF	TGTGCCAGCAGCCTTCAGAATGAGCAGTTCTTC
TRBJ2-3	once	TRBV24-1	TRBD1	CAIGQGTDTQYF	TGTGCCATAGGACAGGGCACAGATACGCAGTATTTT
TRBJ2-2	-	TRBV5-1	TRBD1	CASSLDRGGHTGELFF	TGCGCCAGCAGCTTGGACAGGGGTGGGCACACCGGGGAGCTGTTTTTT
TRBJ1-1	-	TRBV3-1/TRBV3-2	-	CASSQYGETEAFF	TGTGCCAGCAGCCAGTACGGAGAAACTGAAGCTTTCTTT
TRBJ2-3	-	TRBV19	TRBD1	CASQDLQGRDTQYF	TGTGCCAGTCAGGATCTACAGGGGAGAGATACGCAGTATTTT
TRBJ1-4	-	TRBV5-1	TRBD1	CASSLRTGYNEKLFF	TGCGCCAGCAGCCTAAGGACAGGTTACAATGAAAAACTGTTTTTT
TRBJ2-7	-	TRBV3-1/TRBV3-2	-	CASSQEARAREQYF	TGTGCCAGCAGCCAAGAGGCCAGGGCGAGGGAGCAGTACTTC
TRBJ1-6	-	TRBV12-3/TRBV12-4	-	CASSLHSDSPLHF	TGTGCCAGCAGTTTACATTCGGATTCACCCCTCCACTTT
TRBJ1-2	few	TRBV29-1	TRBD1	CSVEDRGQQAGDGYTF	TGCAGCGTTGAAGACAGGGGGCAACAGGCCGGCGATGGCTACACCTTC
TRBJ1-2	-	TRBV6-6	TRBD1	CASSPHGTGSGDNYGYTF	TGTGCCAGCAGTCCCCATGGGACAGGGAGTGGGGATAACTATGGCTACACCTTC
TRBJ2-7	once	TRBV14	TRBD1	CASSPLGTGGVYEQYF	TGTGCCAGCAGCCCCCTGGGTACAGGGGGCGTTTACGAGCAGTACTTC
TRBJ2-1	-	TRBV5-8	TRBD2	CASSLGLAGNNEQFF	TGTGCCAGCAGCTTGGGGTTAGCGGGAAACAATGAGCAGTTCTTC
TRBJ2-7	-	TRBV3-1/TRBV3-2	-	CASSRQGNPKTEQYF	TGTGCCAGCAGCCGGCAGGGTAACCCAAAGACCGAGCAGTACTTC
TRBJ2-6	-	TRBV19	-	CASTSETSGANVLTF	TGTGCCAGTACCTCCGAGACATCTGGGGCCAACGTCCTGACTTTC
TRBJ1-2	-	TRBV10-3	TRBD1	CAISDSTGALSYGYTF	TGTGCCATCAGCGATTCTACAGGGGCGCTATCCTATGGCTACACCTTC
TRBJ2-1	-	TRBV4-2	-	CASSRGDGTDYNEQFF	TGTGCCAGCAGCCGGGGGGACGGGACAGACTACAATGAGCAGTTCTTC
TRBJ2-7	few	TRBV5-6	-	CASSRRGPSYEQYF	TGTGCCAGCAGCCGGCGGGGGCCTTCCTACGAGCAGTACTTC
TRBJ2-4	-	TRBV14	-	CASSFRTRAPNDIQYF	TGTGCCAGCAGCTTTAGGACTCGGGCGCCTAACGACATTCAGTACTTC
TRBJ2-3	-	TRBV19	-	CASSIGVQGRIDTQYF	TGTGCCAGTAGTATAGGGGTACAGGGTAGGATAGATACGCAGTATTTT